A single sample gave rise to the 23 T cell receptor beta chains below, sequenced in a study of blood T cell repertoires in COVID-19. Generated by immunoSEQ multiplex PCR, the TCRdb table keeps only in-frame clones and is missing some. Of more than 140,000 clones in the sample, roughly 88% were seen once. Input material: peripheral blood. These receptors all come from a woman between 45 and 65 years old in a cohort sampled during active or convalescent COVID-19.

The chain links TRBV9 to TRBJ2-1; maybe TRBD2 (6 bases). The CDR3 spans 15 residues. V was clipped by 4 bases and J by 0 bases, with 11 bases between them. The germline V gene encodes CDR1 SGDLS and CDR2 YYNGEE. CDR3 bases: TGTGCCAGCAGCCCCCGGGAGAGCTCCTACAATGAGCAGTTCTTC. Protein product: CASSPRESSYNEQFF.

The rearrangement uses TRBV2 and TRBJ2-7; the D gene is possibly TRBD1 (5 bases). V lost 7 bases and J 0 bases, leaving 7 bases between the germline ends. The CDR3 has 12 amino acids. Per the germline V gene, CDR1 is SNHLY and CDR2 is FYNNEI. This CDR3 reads CASKGDSYEQYF. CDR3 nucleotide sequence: TGTGCCAGCAAAGGGGACTCCTACGAGCAGTACTTC.

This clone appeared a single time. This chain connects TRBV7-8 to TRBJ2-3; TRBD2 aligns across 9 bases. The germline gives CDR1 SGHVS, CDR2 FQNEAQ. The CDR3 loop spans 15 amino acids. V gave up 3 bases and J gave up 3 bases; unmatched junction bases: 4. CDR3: CASSLGLAGTDTQYF. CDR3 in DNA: TGTGCCAGCAGCTTGGGACTAGCCGGGACAGATACGCAGTATTTT.

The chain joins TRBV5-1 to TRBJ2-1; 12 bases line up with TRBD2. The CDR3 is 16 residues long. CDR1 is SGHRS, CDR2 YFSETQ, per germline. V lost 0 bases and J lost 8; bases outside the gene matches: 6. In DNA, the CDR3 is TGCGCCAGCAGCTTGGCTAGCGGGGGGGCCCTTGATGAGCAGTTCTTC. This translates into CASSLASGGALDEQFF.

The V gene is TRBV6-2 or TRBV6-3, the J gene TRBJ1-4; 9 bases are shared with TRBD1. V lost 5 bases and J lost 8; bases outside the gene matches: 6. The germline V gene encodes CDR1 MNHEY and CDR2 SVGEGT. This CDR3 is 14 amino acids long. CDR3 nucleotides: TGTGCCAGCAGTCACGGACAGGGGAGCGAAAAACTGTTTTTT. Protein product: CASSHGQGSEKLFF.

The CDR3 reads CAITWGRANYGYTF. CDR3 nucleotide sequence: TGTGCCATCACCTGGGGCAGAGCTAACTATGGCTACACCTTC. The chain employs TRBV10-3 and TRBJ1-2; TRBD1 is a possible D gene (5 bases). The CDR3 contains 14 residues. CDR1 ENHRY and CDR2 SYGVKD come from the germline V gene. Trimming took 7 bases from V and 0 from J, leaving 12 bases between them.

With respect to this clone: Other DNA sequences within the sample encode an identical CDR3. The CDR3 coding sequence is TGTGCCAGCAGTTTACAGGGATATGGCTACACCTTC. This gives the protein CASSLQGYGYTF. V gene TRBV12-3 or TRBV12-4 combines with J gene TRBJ1-2; D is perhaps TRBD1 (5 bases). The ends were cut back, 2 bases at V and 5 bases at J, with 6 bases in the middle. This CDR3 has 12 amino acids.

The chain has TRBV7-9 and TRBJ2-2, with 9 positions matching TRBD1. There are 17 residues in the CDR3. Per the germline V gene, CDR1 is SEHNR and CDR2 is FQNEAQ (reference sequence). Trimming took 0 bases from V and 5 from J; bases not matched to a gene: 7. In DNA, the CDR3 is TGTGCCAGCAGCTTAGCCGGGACAGGGAAAGTGACCGGGGAGCTGTTTTTT. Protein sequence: CASSLAGTGKVTGELFF.

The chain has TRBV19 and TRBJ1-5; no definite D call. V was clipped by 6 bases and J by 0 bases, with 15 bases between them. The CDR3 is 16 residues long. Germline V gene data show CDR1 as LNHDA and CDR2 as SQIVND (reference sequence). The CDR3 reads CASRELAAYSNQPQHF. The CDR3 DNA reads TGTGCCAGTAGGGAGCTGGCAGCCTATAGCAATCAGCCCCAGCATTTT.

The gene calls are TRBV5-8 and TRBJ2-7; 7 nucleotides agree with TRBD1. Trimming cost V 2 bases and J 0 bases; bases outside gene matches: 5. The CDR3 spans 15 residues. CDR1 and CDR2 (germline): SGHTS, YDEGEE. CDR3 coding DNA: TGTGCCAGCAGCTTCGGACAGGTTAGCTCCTACGAGCAGTACTTC. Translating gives CASSFGQVSSYEQYF.

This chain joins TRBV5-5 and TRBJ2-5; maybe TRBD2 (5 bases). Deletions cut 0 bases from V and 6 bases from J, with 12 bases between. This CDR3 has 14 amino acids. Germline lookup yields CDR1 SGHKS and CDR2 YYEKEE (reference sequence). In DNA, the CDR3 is TGTGCCAGCAGCTTGGAGTTTCTAGCCAAGACCCAGTACTTC. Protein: CASSLEFLAKTQYF.

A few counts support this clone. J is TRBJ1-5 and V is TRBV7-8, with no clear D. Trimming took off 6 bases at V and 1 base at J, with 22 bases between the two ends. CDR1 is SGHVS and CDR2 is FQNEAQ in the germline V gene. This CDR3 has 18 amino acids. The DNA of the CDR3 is TGTGCCAGCAGGCCGCAGGCAATCCGGGGTGCGAGCAATCAGCCCCAGCATTTT. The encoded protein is CASRPQAIRGASNQPQHF.

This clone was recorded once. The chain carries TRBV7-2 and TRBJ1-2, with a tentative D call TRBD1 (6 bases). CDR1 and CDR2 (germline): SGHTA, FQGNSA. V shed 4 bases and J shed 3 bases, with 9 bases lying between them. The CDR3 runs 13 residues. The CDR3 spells CASSYRQDYGYTF. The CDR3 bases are TGTGCCAGCAGCTACCGACAGGACTATGGCTACACCTTC.

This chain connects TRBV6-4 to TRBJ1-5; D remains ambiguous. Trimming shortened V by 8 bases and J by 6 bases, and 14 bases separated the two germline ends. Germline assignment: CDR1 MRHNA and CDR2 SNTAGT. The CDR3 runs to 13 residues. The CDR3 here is CASPRFFLQPQHF. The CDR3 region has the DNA TGTGCCAGCCCCAGGTTTTTCCTTCAGCCCCAGCATTTT.

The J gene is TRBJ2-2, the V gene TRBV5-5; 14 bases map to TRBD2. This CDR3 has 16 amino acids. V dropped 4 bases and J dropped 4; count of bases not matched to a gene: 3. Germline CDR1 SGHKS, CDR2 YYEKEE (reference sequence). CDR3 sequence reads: CASSRLAGGFTGELFF. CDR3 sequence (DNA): TGTGCCAGCAGCAGACTAGCGGGGGGGTTCACCGGGGAGCTGTTTTTT.

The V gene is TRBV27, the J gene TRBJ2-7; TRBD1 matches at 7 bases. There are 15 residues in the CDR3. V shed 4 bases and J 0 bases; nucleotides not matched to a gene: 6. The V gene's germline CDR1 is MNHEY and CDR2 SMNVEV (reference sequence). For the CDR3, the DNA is TGTGCCAGCAGTTCAGCCGACAGGGACTCCTACGAGCAGTACTTC. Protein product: CASSSADRDSYEQYF.

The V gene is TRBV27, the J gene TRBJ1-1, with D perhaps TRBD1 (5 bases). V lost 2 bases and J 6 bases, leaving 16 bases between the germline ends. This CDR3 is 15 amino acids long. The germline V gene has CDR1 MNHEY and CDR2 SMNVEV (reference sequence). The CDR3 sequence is CASSLGGARRAEAFF. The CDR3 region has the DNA TGTGCCAGCAGTTTAGGCGGGGCGAGGAGGGCTGAAGCTTTCTTT.

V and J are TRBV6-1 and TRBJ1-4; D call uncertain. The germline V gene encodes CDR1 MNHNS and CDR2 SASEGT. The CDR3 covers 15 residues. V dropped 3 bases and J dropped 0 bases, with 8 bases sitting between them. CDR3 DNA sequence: TGTGCCAGCAGTGACAGAGAGGCAACTAATGAAAAACTGTTTTTT. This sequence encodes CASSDREATNEKLFF.

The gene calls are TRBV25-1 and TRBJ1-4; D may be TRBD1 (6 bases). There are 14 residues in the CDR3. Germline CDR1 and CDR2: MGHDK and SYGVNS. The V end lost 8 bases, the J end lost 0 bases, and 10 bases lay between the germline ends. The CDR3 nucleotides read TGTGCCAGCGGGGGACAAGCAACTAATGAAAAACTGTTTTTT. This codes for CASGGQATNEKLFF.

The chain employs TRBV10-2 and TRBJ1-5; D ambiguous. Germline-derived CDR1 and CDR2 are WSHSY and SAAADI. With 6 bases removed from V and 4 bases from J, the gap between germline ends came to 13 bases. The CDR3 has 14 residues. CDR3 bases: TGCGCCAGCAGCGAACAAATATCAAATCAGCCCCAGCATTTT. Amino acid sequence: CASSEQISNQPQHF.

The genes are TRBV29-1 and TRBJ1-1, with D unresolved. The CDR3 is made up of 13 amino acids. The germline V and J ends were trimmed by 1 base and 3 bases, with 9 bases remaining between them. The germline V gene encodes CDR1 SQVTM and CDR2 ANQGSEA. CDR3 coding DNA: TGCAGCGTTGAAGTCACTGAGGACACTGAAGCTTTCTTT. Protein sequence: CSVEVTEDTEAFF.

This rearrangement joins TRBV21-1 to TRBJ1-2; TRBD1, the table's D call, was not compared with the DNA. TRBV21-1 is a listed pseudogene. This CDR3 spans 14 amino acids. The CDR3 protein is CAILTGGNCYGYTF. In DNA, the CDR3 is TGTGCCATCCTTACAGGGGGCAACTGCTATGGCTACACCTTC.

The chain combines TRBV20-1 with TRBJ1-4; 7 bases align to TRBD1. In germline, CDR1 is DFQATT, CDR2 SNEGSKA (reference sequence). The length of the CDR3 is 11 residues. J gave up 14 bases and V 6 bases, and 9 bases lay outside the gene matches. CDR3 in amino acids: CSALELGQLFF. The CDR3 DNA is TGCAGTGCCCTAGAGCTGGGACAGCTGTTTTTT.